These T cell receptor beta chains were read from a single sample in a study of identical twins. TCRdb re-called the 5' RACE reads through MiXCR, storing one row per CDR3 protein. The profile shows around 240,000 distinct CDR3 sequences, roughly 7% of them singletons. The data also belong to a second study, concerning yellow fever vaccine responses in identical twins.

Source material: memory (CD45RO+) T cells sorted from blood. All receptors derive from a woman under 30 in good health. CDR3s include the opening cysteine and the closing phenylalanine or tryptophan. D genes are given only for firm matches.

v_gene: TRBV5-5
d_gene: .
CDR3aa: CASSLGGSFYGYTF

v_gene: TRBV3-1
d_gene: .
CDR3aa: CASREPLRGTQYF

v_gene: TRBV20-1
d_gene: .
CDR3aa: CSARKGPGGTEAFF

v_gene: TRBV7-2
d_gene: .
CDR3aa: CASSLSVQGNPRYF

v_gene: TRBV7-8
d_gene: .
CDR3aa: CASRSTTGNTQYF

v_gene: TRBV27
d_gene: .
CDR3aa: CASSFGTSYNEQFF

v_gene: TRBV3-1
d_gene: TRBD2
CDR3aa: CASSRTSGGSTDTQYF

v_gene: TRBV7-3
d_gene: .
CDR3aa: CASSPLGYPYNEQFF

v_gene: TRBV2
d_gene: TRBD2
CDR3aa: CASSVGTSGSRDEQFF

v_gene: TRBV12-3/TRBV12-4
d_gene: .
CDR3aa: CASSLARQEETQYF

v_gene: TRBV3-1
d_gene: TRBD1
CDR3aa: CASSQGLDRAGANVLTF

v_gene: TRBV20-1
d_gene: TRBD1
CDR3aa: CSAYRGRTYEQYF

v_gene: TRBV7-2
d_gene: .
CDR3aa: CASSPRGVEQYF

v_gene: TRBV6-2/TRBV6-3
d_gene: .
CDR3aa: CASRTHTGAGSPYNEQFF

v_gene: TRBV5-1
d_gene: .
CDR3aa: CASSPDWNEQFF

v_gene: TRBV12-3/TRBV12-4
d_gene: TRBD2
CDR3aa: CASSNPGLSNTGELFF

v_gene: TRBV7-8
d_gene: .
CDR3aa: CASSSPPRLTDTQYF

v_gene: TRBV14
d_gene: .
CDR3aa: CASSPIANEKLFF

v_gene: TRBV9
d_gene: TRBD2
CDR3aa: CASSVVGLAGGPEQFF

v_gene: TRBV29-1
d_gene: TRBD1
CDR3aa: CSVPGGNYGYTF

v_gene: TRBV4-1
d_gene: TRBD2
CDR3aa: CASSPPRGGYNEQFF

v_gene: TRBV28
d_gene: .
CDR3aa: CASSLLDYTGELFF

v_gene: TRBV12-3/TRBV12-4
d_gene: .
CDR3aa: CASSPEGVANVLTF

v_gene: TRBV2
d_gene: .
CDR3aa: CARCSTGELFF

v_gene: TRBV29-1
d_gene: .
CDR3aa: CSALRGGTSNEQFF

v_gene: TRBV5-1
d_gene: .
CDR3aa: CASSLVVGITDTQYF

v_gene: TRBV12-3/TRBV12-4
d_gene: .
CDR3aa: CASSLPGTDTQYF

v_gene: TRBV11-2
d_gene: TRBD1
CDR3aa: CASSPARTGRGEQFF

v_gene: TRBV11-2
d_gene: .
CDR3aa: CASSFPGLETQYF

v_gene: TRBV14
d_gene: .
CDR3aa: CASSQHGTQETQYF

v_gene: TRBV2
d_gene: .
CDR3aa: CASKEPNTGELFF

v_gene: TRBV10-3
d_gene: TRBD2
CDR3aa: CAIRPSGGGLNEQFF

v_gene: TRBV3-1
d_gene: TRBD2
CDR3aa: CASSIAGANTGELFF

v_gene: TRBV4-1
d_gene: TRBD2
CDR3aa: CASSQVRLAGRKGDQETQYF

v_gene: TRBV14
d_gene: .
CDR3aa: CASSQGLRSIPNNEQFF

v_gene: TRBV12-3/TRBV12-4
d_gene: .
CDR3aa: CASSFGGATNEKLFF

v_gene: TRBV20-1
d_gene: TRBD2
CDR3aa: CSARVGRAVNEQFF

v_gene: TRBV9
d_gene: TRBD1
CDR3aa: CASSPGQGAYTEAFF

v_gene: TRBV5-1
d_gene: .
CDR3aa: CASSLDGTNYGYTF

v_gene: TRBV20-1
d_gene: TRBD1
CDR3aa: CSARTTDRVDGYTF

v_gene: TRBV28
d_gene: TRBD2
CDR3aa: CASSLIGTSGRVGELFF

v_gene: TRBV12-3/TRBV12-4
d_gene: TRBD2
CDR3aa: CASSFILAGTNEQFF

v_gene: TRBV12-5
d_gene: .
CDR3aa: CASGFDTRLDTQYF

v_gene: TRBV10-3
d_gene: .
CDR3aa: CATLGGVSDTQYF

v_gene: TRBV5-1
d_gene: .
CDR3aa: CASSPPRGRTSYNEQFF

v_gene: TRBV28
d_gene: TRBD2
CDR3aa: CASRGSSSGKGNEQFF

v_gene: TRBV4-2
d_gene: .
CDR3aa: CASSQVLQVAGGYTF

v_gene: TRBV5-6
d_gene: .
CDR3aa: CASSLGRVGTEAFF

v_gene: TRBV5-1
d_gene: TRBD1
CDR3aa: CASSQGTGSYEQYF

v_gene: TRBV9
d_gene: TRBD2
CDR3aa: CASSGLAGYYNEQFF

v_gene: TRBV20-1
d_gene: .
CDR3aa: CSARDLHVETQYF

v_gene: TRBV2
d_gene: TRBD2
CDR3aa: CASGTSGSTDTQYF

v_gene: TRBV7-9
d_gene: TRBD2
CDR3aa: CASSIGRSFYEQYF

v_gene: TRBV20-1
d_gene: TRBD1
CDR3aa: CSARDVDRFFDTQYF

v_gene: TRBV15
d_gene: .
CDR3aa: CATSLKARDSNQPQHF